Below, 2 T cell receptor beta chains from the same sample are listed, as sequenced in a study of T cell repertoires in cytomegalovirus infection. TCRdb ran MiXCR on the reads and lists one entry per CDR3 protein. The sample has 680,000 or so distinct CDR3 sequences, roughly 36% seen once; the top ten hold about 18%. Their antigens remain unidentified. The starting material was cultured PBMCs, obtained from culture after CMV antigen stimulation. These receptors came from a human donor in good health (CMV status not recorded). Some clones in this sample may be carry-over from other donors' samples.

V usage is TRBV28 and J usage is TRBJ2-7, with D maybe TRBD2 (5 bases). The CDR3 contains 15 residues. Trimming took off 5 bases at V and 0 bases at J, with 14 bases between the two ends. The germline V gene has CDR1 MDHEN and CDR2 SYDVKM. CDR3 bases: TGTGCCAGCAGTGTGGGTCACGGGATCTCCTACGAGCAGTACTTC. Protein: CASSVGHGISYEQYF.

The rearrangement joins TRBV7-2 to TRBJ2-7; 14 nucleotides agree with TRBD2. CDR1 is SGHTA, CDR2 FQGNSA, per germline. This CDR3 comprises 17 residues. V gave up 5 bases and J gave up 1 base; unmatched junction bases: 7. The CDR3, as DNA: TGTGCCAGCAGCCACCGACTAGCGGGAGGGCCTTCCTACGAGCAGTACTTC. The encoded protein is CASSHRLAGGPSYEQYF.